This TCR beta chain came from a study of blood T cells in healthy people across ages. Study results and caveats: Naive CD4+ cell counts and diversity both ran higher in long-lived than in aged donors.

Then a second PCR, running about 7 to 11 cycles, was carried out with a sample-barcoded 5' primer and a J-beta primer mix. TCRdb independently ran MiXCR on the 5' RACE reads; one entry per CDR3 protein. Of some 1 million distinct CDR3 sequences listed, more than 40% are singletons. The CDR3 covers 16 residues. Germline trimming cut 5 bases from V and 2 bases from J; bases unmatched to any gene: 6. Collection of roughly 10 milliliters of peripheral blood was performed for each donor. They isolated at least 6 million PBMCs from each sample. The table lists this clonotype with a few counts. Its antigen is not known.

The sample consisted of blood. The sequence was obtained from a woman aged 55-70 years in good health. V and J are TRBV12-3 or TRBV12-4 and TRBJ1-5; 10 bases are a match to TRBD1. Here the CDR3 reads CASSPTGGSGNQPQHF. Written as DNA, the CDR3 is TGTGCCAGCAGTCCGACAGGGGGCTCTGGCAATCAGCCCCAGCATTTT.